Listed here is a single TCR beta chain. This specimen belongs to a study of blood T cell repertoires in COVID-19. Seattle patient enrollment occurred during active infection, with longitudinal follow-up thereafter. CDR1 SGHTA and CDR2 FQGNSA come from the germline V gene. V shed 5 bases and J shed 2 bases, with 8 bases lying between them. The CDR3 contains 13 residues. In the study's own analysis: Reference gene primer amplification yielded estimated nucleated cell counts. Repertoires were generated with immunoSEQ multiplex PCR, while TCRdb's copy carries only in-frame clones and drops some. V and J calls plus clone size are reproduced from that table; the DNA served to infer D and trimming. The data hold approximately 70,000 clones, with roughly 90% observed a single time.

The TCR comes from a man aged 45-65 years with COVID-19, enrolled during active disease. The specimen sequenced was peripheral blood. The chain recombines TRBV7-2 with TRBJ2-3; D not certain. This CDR3 reads CASSERNTDTQYF. In nucleotides, the CDR3 is TGTGCCAGCAGCGAGAGAAACACAGATACGCAGTATTTT.